Below, one T cell receptor (beta chain) is given with its context. Its antigen remains unidentified. All of the isolated RNA was reverse transcribed, so expressed TCRB transcripts were sequenced. Assay used: immunoSEQ multiplex PCR; TCRdb lists only in-frame clones, some missing. The sample contains about 710,000 clones, over 13% of which appear only once. This specimen comes from a study of beta chain features in type 1 diabetes. Study overall: The samples had roughly 100,000,000 sorted cells examined in all. Study-level points and caveats: Comparison showed that naive, central memory and Treg TCRB repertoires appeared more similar among patients than among healthy donors. Moderate but significant shortening of TCRB CDR3s was recorded in all four CD4+ subsets from Type 1 diabetes patients. In these data, an HLA type influence on TCRB rearrangement remained unresolved.

The CDR3 is made up of 13 amino acids. J lost 1 base, V lost 6 bases, and 4 bases had no gene match. Germline loops: CDR1 SQVTM, CDR2 ANQGSEA. By way of CD45RO/CCR7/CD25/CD127/CD95/CD27, the CD4+ regulatory, stem cell-like memory, central memory and naive cells were sorted. The sequence came from a man aged 18 to 29 with type 1 diabetes. The chain carries TRBV29-1 and TRBJ2-7; 9 bases align to TRBD1. Input material: naive CD4+ T cells from blood. The CDR3 region is CSVGQGRSYEQYF. The DNA for the CDR3 is TGCAGCGTCGGACAGGGGAGGTCCTACGAGCAGTACTTC.